These 17 T cell receptor beta chains share one sample of origin, sequenced in a study of spatial heterogeneity in lung cancer. Their antigens are not known. TCRdb re-called the 5' RACE reads with MiXCR, one entry per CDR3 protein. The sample carries about 18,000 distinct CDR3 sequences, approximately 9.6% recorded once. Study-wide results and caveats: Tumoral mutation counts were tracked by counts of expanded intratumoral alpha and beta TCRs.

Documented time point: sample taken at primary tumor resection. The sample was lung tumor tissue, taken at surgery. The receptor set was obtained from a female donor with early-stage non-small cell lung cancer.

Of note for this clonotype: Since the library was made to target alpha chains, this beta chain is a stray read and its abundance is not meaningful. The genes are TRBV2 and TRBJ2-1; D unclear. CDR1 and CDR2 (germline): SNHLY, FYNNEI. V gave up 4 bases and J gave up 1 base, with 11 bases separating them. CDR3 length: 15 amino acids. In nucleotides, the CDR3 is TGTGCCAGCAGTGCCCAAGTAGGATCCTACAATGAGCAGTTCTTC. It translates to CASSAQVGSYNEQFF.

This clonotype was found many times. This beta chain is an off-target read within a library intended for alpha chains, so its frequency means little. The chain joins TRBV5-1 to TRBJ1-1; no definite D call. The CDR3 has 13 residues. Germline assignment: CDR1 SGHRS and CDR2 YFSETQ. V lost 4 bases, J lost 3 bases, and 10 bases lay in between. CDR3 residues: CASSIQEYTEAFF. CDR3 in DNA: TGCGCCAGCAGCATTCAGGAATACACTGAAGCTTTCTTT.

This clonotype is medium-sized (0.01 to 0.1%) within its sample. The size of this beta chain means little, since it is a stray read in a library made for alpha chains. The chain is built from TRBV4-2 and TRBJ2-5; 7 bases agree with TRBD1. Per germline, CDR1 LGHNA and CDR2 YNFKEQ. V shed 4 bases, J shed 2 bases, and the junction held 7 bases outside the gene matches. This CDR3 has 15 amino acids. CDR3 sequence reads: CASSREGASQETQYF. In DNA, the CDR3 is TGTGCCAGCAGCCGAGAGGGGGCATCGCAAGAGACCCAGTACTTC.

This clonotype has at least ten counts. This beta chain lies outside the target of a library built for alpha chains; its clone size means little. CDR3 loop: CASSLGYDREGYTF. The CDR3 nucleotides read TGTGCCAGCAGCTTGGGATACGACAGGGAAGGCTACACCTTC. The genes are TRBV5-6 and TRBJ1-2, with TRBD1 matching 7 bases. From germline, CDR1 is SGHDT and CDR2 YYEEEE. V trimming: 0 bases; J trimming: 8 bases; junction bases outside the gene matches: 7. The CDR3 covers 14 residues.

Remarks on this clonotype: This beta chain is an off-target read within a library intended for alpha chains, so its frequency means little. The CDR3 DNA sequence: TGTGCCAGCAGCCAAGTAGCGGCTAGCACAGATACGCAGTATTTT. This sequence encodes CASSQVAASTDTQYF. J is TRBJ2-3 and V is TRBV4-2; tentative D call: TRBD2 (6 bases). V gave up 1 base and J gave up 0 bases, with 8 bases separating them. The CDR3 is 15 residues long. Germline CDR1 LGHNA, CDR2 YNFKEQ.

This clonotype was recorded at least ten times. Being off target in a library aimed at alpha chains, this beta chain has a size of little meaning. The rearrangement joins TRBV19 to TRBJ1-5; weak D call: TRBD1 (5 bases). CDR1 LNHDA and CDR2 SQIVND come from the germline V gene (reference sequence). V gave up 5 bases and J gave up 4 bases, with 12 bases separating them. This CDR3 is 14 amino acids long. This chain's CDR3 is CASSWTPGNQPQHF. DNA for the CDR3: TGTGCCAGTAGTTGGACCCCAGGGAATCAGCCCCAGCATTTT.

This clonotype was detected a few times. The library was designed around alpha chains, so this beta chain is a stray read whose abundance carries little weight. V is TRBV20-1 and J is TRBJ1-2; weak D call: TRBD1 (6 bases). CDR1 is DFQATT, CDR2 SNEGSKA, per germline (reference sequence). Trimming stripped 0 bases from V and 0 bases from J, with 17 bases between. The CDR3 consists of 17 residues. In DNA, the CDR3 is TGCAGTGCTAGAGACGGGCCCTCGGGGGCGTCTAACTATGGCTACACCTTC. Its translation: CSARDGPSGASNYGYTF.

Points on this clonotype: In a library made to pick up alpha chains, this beta chain is a stray read with a size that means little. The chain joins TRBV15 to TRBJ2-1; perhaps D is TRBD1 or TRBD2 (5 bases each). From germline, CDR1 is LNHNV and CDR2 YYDKDF (reference sequence). Trimming took 4 bases from V and 10 from J, leaving 23 bases between them. The CDR3 consists of 16 residues. Here the CDR3 reads CATSTRDLPPFSEQFF. The DNA of the CDR3 is TGTGCCACCAGCACCAGGGACCTCCCGCCTTTCTCGGAGCAGTTCTTC.

Judged by abundance, this clonotype is medium-sized (0.01 to 0.1%). This beta chain is an off-target read within a library intended for alpha chains, so its frequency means little. The chain uses TRBV6-2 or TRBV6-3 and TRBJ1-2; D unresolved. This CDR3 spans 13 amino acids. Germline V gene sequence: CDR1 MNHEY, CDR2 SVGEGT. V lost 3 bases, J lost 3 bases, and 8 bases lay in between. The CDR3 sequence is CASSYQPDYGYTF. In DNA, the CDR3 is TGTGCCAGCAGTTATCAACCGGACTATGGCTACACCTTC.

As concerns this clonotype: Little can be read into the size of this beta chain, an off-target read in a library designed for alpha chains. This chain joins TRBV5-5 and TRBJ1-3; D is uncertain. CDR3 length: 14 residues. Germline values: CDR1 SGHKS, CDR2 YYEKEE (reference sequence). Trimming left V 0 bases short and J 3 bases short, with 7 bases between. CDR3 residues: CASSLGQIGNTIYF. In nucleotides, the CDR3 is TGTGCCAGCAGCTTGGGACAAATTGGAAACACCATATATTTT.

With respect to this clonotype: A library prepared for alpha chains yielded this beta chain as an off-target read; its size is of little meaning. The CDR3 sequence: CASSETGLNTEAFF. The CDR3 nucleotides read TGCGCCAGCAGTGAGACAGGGCTGAACACTGAAGCTTTCTTT. V usage is TRBV10-2 and J usage is TRBJ1-1; tentative D call: TRBD1 (6 bases). In germline, CDR1 is WSHSY, CDR2 SAAADI. Trimming shortened V by 2 bases and J by 0 bases, and 7 bases separated the two germline ends. The CDR3 spans 14 residues.

This clonotype was seen only a few times. Within a library made for alpha chains, this beta chain is off target, and its count is uninformative. The chain recombines TRBV9 with TRBJ2-1; 9 nucleotides line up with TRBD1. The J segment lost 0 bases and the V segment lost 0 bases, leaving 10 bases of the junction unmatched. CDR1 SGDLS and CDR2 YYNGEE come from the germline V gene. The CDR3 length is 19 residues. CDR3 nucleotides: TGTGCCAGCAGCGTAGCCACCCGGGACAGGGCAAGCTCCTACAATGAGCAGTTCTTC. Its translation: CASSVATRDRASSYNEQFF.

The sample holds a few counts of this clonotype. This may stem from a read error, because a much larger clone lies one nucleotide away. This beta chain is a stray sequence in a library constructed for alpha chains; its clone size is not meaningful. The V and J genes are TRBV20-1 and TRBJ2-3, with D tentatively TRBD2 (5 bases). V lost 2 bases and J lost 1, with 19 bases in between. The CDR3 totals 17 residues. Germline V gene lookup returns CDR1 DFQATT and CDR2 SNEGSKA (reference sequence). CDR3 residues: CSARKDRGFGGTDTQYF. CDR3 in DNA: TGCAGTGCTAGAAAGGATCGGGGTTTTGGGGGCACAGATACGCAGTATTTT.

With regard to this clonotype: A single base separates this from a much larger clone, so it may be a read error. This beta chain slipped into a library made for alpha chains as a stray read, so its size is not meaningful. The gene calls are TRBV10-3 and TRBJ2-5; either TRBD1 or TRBD2 may fit D (5 bases each). The V end lost 2 bases, the J end lost 2 bases, and 12 bases lay between the germline ends. CDR1 is ENHRY and CDR2 is SYGVKD in the germline V gene. The CDR3 loop spans 15 amino acids. CDR3 nucleotide sequence: TGTGCCATCAGTGAGATCGGGACCTTACAAGAGACCCAGTACTTC. Its protein product is CAISEIGTLQETQYF.

This clonotype was observed many times. This beta chain was picked up by a library intended for alpha chains and is off target, so its count carries little meaning. This chain links TRBV13 with TRBJ1-1; the D gene is possibly TRBD1 (5 bases). This CDR3 contains 14 residues. From germline, CDR1 is PRHDT and CDR2 FYEKMQ (reference sequence). The germline V and J ends were trimmed by 4 bases and 4 bases, with 13 bases remaining between them. CDR3 bases: TGTGCCAGCAGCTCCAGTCGGGGGAGCACTGAAGCTTTCTTT. Protein: CASSSSRGSTEAFF.

This clonotype was seen many times. This beta chain represents an off-target read in a library built for alpha chains; its size is of limited meaning. The chain couples TRBV5-1 to TRBJ1-1; D gene uncertain. CDR3 length: 13 residues. V was clipped by 2 bases and J by 1 base, with 6 bases between them. The germline gives CDR1 SGHRS, CDR2 YFSETQ. As DNA, the CDR3 is TGCGCCAGCAGCTTCTCCCAGAACACTGAAGCTTTCTTT. This translates into CASSFSQNTEAFF.

This clonotype came up a few times. For a library built for alpha chains, this beta chain is a stray read; little rests on its size. This chain uses TRBV6-5 with TRBJ1-4; 7 nucleotides agree with TRBD1. The J segment lost 7 bases and the V segment lost 2 bases, leaving 4 bases of the junction unmatched. The germline gives CDR1 MNHEY, CDR2 SVGAGI. This CDR3 contains 14 residues. CDR3 residues: CASSYERDSEKLFF. The CDR3 DNA reads TGTGCCAGCAGTTACGAGCGGGACAGTGAAAAACTGTTTTTT.